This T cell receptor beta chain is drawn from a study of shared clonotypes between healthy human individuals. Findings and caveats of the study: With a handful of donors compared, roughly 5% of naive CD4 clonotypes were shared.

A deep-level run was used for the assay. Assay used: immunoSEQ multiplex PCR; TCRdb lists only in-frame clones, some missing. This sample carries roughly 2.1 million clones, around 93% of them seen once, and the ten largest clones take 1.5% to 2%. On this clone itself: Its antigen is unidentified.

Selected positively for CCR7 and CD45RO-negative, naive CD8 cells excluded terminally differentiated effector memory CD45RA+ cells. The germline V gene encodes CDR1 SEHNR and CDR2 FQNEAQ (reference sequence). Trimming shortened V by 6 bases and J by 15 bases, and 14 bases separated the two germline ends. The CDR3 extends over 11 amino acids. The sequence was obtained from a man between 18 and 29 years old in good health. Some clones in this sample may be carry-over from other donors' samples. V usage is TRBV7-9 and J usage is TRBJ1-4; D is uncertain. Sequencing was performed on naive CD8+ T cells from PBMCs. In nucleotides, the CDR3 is TGTGCCAGCAGTACTAGCAAAGAGGTGTTTTTT. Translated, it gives CASSTSKEVFF.